This TCR beta chain was retrieved from a study of blood T cell repertoires in COVID-19 (TCRdb year 2020). Context from the whole study: Samples covering the acute and convalescent phases of COVID-19 were provided by collaborators in the United States, Italy and Spain. The sample metadata nearly always contained a de-identified subject ID, COVID-19 status, age in years and sex. The prospective study material was composed of cDNA or gDNA derived from T cells, B-cell-depleted T cells, or PBMCs. The repertoires were released in a freely available public database meant as a resource for research on the immune response to SARS-CoV-2. Where HLA class I and class II types were available, the types were taken from metadata supplied by the sample provider, not from assay-based typing. The samples were drawn from the first 160 participants of the ongoing ImmuneRACE study and from 1,254 subjects provided by 6 global collaborators. Deeply sampled blood TCRbeta repertoires from subjects exposed to, actively infected with, or recovered from COVID-19 were included in the dataset.

TCRbeta CDR3 regions were amplified from genomic DNA using the immunoSEQ Assay, a bias-controlled multiplex PCR. The original methods were these. Within the assay, amplification of reference gene primers was used to estimate how many nucleated cells each sample contained. To quantify the absolute abundance of each unique TCRbeta CDR3 rearrangement, sequence reads were collapsed and filtered. For each sample, productive Simpson clonality was calculated as the square root of Simpson's diversity index across productive rearrangements. TCRdb carries this immuneACCESS record with in-frame sequences only. Its versions omit some clonotypes, under half of them owing to an unresolved V gene in the studies checked, with the rest unexplained. That table is the source of V, J and clone size, and D and trimming were worked out from the DNA. This sample is represented by roughly 52,000 clones; 82% of them were singletons. The ten largest clones capture 11% of the sample.

In regard to this clone: Its antigen remains undetermined. Per-base quality was not reported, and no clone a single base away is much larger than it.

In Seattle, one collaborating source enrolled patients while the infection was active and tracked those patients longitudinally over the course of disease. Whole blood was collected in K2EDTA tubes by collaborating institutions according to the institutions' own protocols. Collaborator samples were shipped for TCRbeta analysis as frozen whole blood, isolated PBMCs, or DNA extracted from either sample type. Taken from cysteine to phenylalanine, the CDR3 has 13 residues. Only the CDR3 DNA is retained, 39 bases long and in frame from the first base. Sequences SGHRS (CDR1) and YFSETQ (CDR2) are obtained from the germline V gene. V ends up 9 bases short and J 4 bases short, with an unmatched junction base count of 7. Overall study outcomes, separate from this receptor: The quantity of clinical and demographic metadata differed by source and by participant and was supplied without curation.

The sample consisted of peripheral blood. The chain is assembled from TRBV5-1 and TRBJ1-1, with 9 middle bases fitting TRBD1. This TCR came from a man aged 80 or over with COVID-19, enrolled during active disease. The CDR3 has the sequence CATGTGPGTEAFF. The nucleotide sequence is TGCGCCACCGGGACAGGGCCGGGCACTGAAGCTTTCTTT. Reference TRBV5-1 and TRBJ1-1 proteins supply the regions before and after the CDR3; the full variable domain is: KAGVTQTPRYLIKTRGQQVTLSCSPISGHRSVSWYQQTPGQGLQFLFEYFSETQRNKGNFPGRFSGRQFSNSRSEMNVSTLELGDSALYLCATGTGPGTEAFFGQGTRLTVV.